The entry below describes one T cell receptor beta chain. The data were taken from a study of blood T cell repertoires in COVID-19. Looking at the study overall: Acute and convalescent COVID-19 specimens originated in the United States, Italy and Spain. From T cells, B-cell-depleted T cells, or PBMCs came the material, which was cDNA or gDNA.

Authors' analysis steps: Estimates of nucleated cell counts were drawn from the amplification of reference gene primers. TCRdb's copy holds only in-frame clones and misses some; the assay was immunoSEQ multiplex PCR. V and J calls plus clone size are reproduced from that table; the DNA served to infer D and trimming. The sample shows over 110,000 clones, 80% to 90% of them seen only once. This TCR derives from a woman aged 45-60 years with acute or convalescent COVID-19. Sequences were obtained from peripheral blood.

The CDR3 spells CASSPGQDSNQPQHF. Here the CDR3 DNA reads TGCGCCAGCAGCCCGGGACAGGATAGCAATCAGCCCCAGCATTTT. The chain joins TRBV5-1 to TRBJ1-5, with 8 bases lining up with TRBD1. This CDR3 spans 15 amino acids. V shed 4 bases, J shed 0 bases, and the junction held 3 bases outside the gene matches. Germline V gene data show CDR1 as SGHRS and CDR2 as YFSETQ. Filled out from reference TRBV5-1 and TRBJ1-5, the complete variable domain reads KAGVTQTPRYLIKTRGQQVTLSCSPISGHRSVSWYQQTPGQGLQFLFEYFSETQRNKGNFPGRFSGRQFSNSRSEMNVSTLELGDSALYLCASSPGQDSNQPQHFGDGTRLSIL.